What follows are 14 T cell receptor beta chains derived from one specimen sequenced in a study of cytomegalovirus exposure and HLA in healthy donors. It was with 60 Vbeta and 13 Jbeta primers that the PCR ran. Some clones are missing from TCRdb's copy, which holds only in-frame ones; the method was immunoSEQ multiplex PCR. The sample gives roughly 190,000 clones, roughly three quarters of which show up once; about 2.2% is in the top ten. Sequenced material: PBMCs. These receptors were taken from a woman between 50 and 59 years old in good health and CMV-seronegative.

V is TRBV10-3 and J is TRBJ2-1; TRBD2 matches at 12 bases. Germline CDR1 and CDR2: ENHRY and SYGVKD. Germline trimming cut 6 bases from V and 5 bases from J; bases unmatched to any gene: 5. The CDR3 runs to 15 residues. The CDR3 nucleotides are TGTGCCATCAGCACTAGCGGGAGGATAGACAATGAGCAGTTCTTC. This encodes CAISTSGRIDNEQFF.

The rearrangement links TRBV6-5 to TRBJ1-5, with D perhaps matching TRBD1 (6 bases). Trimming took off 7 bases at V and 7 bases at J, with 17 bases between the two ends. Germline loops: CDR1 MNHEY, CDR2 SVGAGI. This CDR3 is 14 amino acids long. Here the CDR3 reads CASTDSTAPQPQHF. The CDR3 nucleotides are TGTGCCAGCACGGACAGCACGGCCCCACAGCCCCAGCATTTT.

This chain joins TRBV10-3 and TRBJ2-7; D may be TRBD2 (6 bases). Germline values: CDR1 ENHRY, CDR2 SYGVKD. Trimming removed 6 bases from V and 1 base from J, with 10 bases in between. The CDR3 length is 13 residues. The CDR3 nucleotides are TGTGCCATCAGGGGGGGACGGTCCTACGAGCAGTACTTC. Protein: CAIRGGRSYEQYF.

In nucleotides, the CDR3 is TGTGCCAGCAGCCCGCCGGGAGCGGGGGTAGAGACCCAGTACTTC. Translated: CASSPPGAGVETQYF. The chain recombines TRBV7-2 with TRBJ2-5; 8 nucleotides match TRBD2. From germline, CDR1 is SGHTA and CDR2 FQGNSA. V lost 5 bases, J lost 4 bases, and 9 bases stayed unmatched. The length of the CDR3 is 15 residues.

CDR3 sequence: CSAREGYEQYF. CDR3 sequence (DNA): TGCAGTGCTAGGGAGGGCTACGAGCAGTACTTC. The chain employs TRBV20-1 and TRBJ2-7; possible D gene TRBD2, 6 bases. Trimming removed 3 bases from V and 3 bases from J, with 6 bases in between. The CDR3 extends over 11 amino acids. The V gene's germline CDR1 is DFQATT and CDR2 SNEGSKA (reference sequence).

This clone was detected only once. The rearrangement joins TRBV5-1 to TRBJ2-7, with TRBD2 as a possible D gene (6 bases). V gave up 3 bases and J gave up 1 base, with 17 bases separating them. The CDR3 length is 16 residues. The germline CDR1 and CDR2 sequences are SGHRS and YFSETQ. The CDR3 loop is CASSWAVGSLSYEQYF. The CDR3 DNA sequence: TGCGCCAGCAGCTGGGCTGTCGGGAGCCTATCCTACGAGCAGTACTTC.

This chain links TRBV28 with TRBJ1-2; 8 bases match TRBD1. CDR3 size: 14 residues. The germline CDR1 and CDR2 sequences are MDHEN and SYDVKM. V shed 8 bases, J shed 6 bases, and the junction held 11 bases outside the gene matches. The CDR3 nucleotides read TGTGCCAGCGCCGAACAGGGGGTGCGAAATGGCTACACCTTC. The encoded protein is CASAEQGVRNGYTF.

The chain's CDR3 is CASSAEGFDYGYTF. In nucleotides, the CDR3 is TGCGCCAGCAGTGCGGAGGGTTTCGACTATGGCTACACCTTC. The chain couples TRBV5-1 to TRBJ1-2; D is ambiguous. This CDR3 has 14 residues. Germline assignment: CDR1 SGHRS and CDR2 YFSETQ. The V end was cut by 5 bases, the J end by 3 bases, with 14 bases between. Combining the CDR3 with reference TRBV5-1 and TRBJ1-2 gives the whole variable domain KAGVTQTPRYLIKTRGQQVTLSCSPISGHRSVSWYQQTPGQGLQFLFEYFSETQRNKGNFPGRFSGRQFSNSRSEMNVSTLELGDSALYLCASSAEGFDYGYTFGSGTRLTVV.

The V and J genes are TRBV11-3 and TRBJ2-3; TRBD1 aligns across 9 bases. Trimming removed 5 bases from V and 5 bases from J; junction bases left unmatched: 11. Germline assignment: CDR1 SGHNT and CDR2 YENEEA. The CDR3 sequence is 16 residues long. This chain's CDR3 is CASSTRGTGSRDTQYF. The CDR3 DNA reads TGTGCCAGCAGCACGCGGGGGACAGGGTCAAGAGATACGCAGTATTTT.

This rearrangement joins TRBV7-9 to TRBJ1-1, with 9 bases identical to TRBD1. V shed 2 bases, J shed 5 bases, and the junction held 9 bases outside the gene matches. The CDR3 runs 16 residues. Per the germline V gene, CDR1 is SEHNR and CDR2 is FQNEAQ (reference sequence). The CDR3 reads CASSLTLDRGGTEAFF. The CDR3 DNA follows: TGTGCCAGCAGCTTAACCCTAGACAGGGGGGGGACTGAAGCTTTCTTT.

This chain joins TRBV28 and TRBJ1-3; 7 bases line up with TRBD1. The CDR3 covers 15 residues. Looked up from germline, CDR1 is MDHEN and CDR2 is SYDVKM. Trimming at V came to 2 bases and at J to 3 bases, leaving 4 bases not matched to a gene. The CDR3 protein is CASSLLQGSGNTIYF. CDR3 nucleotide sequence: TGTGCCAGCAGTTTACTACAGGGGAGTGGAAACACCATATATTTT.

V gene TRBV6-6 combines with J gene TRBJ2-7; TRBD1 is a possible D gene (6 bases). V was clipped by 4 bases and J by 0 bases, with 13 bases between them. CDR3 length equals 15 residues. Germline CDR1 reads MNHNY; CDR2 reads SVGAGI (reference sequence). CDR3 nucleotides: TGTGCCAGCAGTTTTGCAGGGGCCTCCTCCTACGAGCAGTACTTC. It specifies CASSFAGASSYEQYF.

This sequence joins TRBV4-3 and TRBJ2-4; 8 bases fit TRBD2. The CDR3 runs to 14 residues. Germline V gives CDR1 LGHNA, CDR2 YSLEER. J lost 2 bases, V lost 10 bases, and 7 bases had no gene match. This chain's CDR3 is CATSGGGSKNIQYF. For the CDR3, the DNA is TGCGCCACCTCCGGGGGGGGTTCCAAAAACATTCAGTACTTC.

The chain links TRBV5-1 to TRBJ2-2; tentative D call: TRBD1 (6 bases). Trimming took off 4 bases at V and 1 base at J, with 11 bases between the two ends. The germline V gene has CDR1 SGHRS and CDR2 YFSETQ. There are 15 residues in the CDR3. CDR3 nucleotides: TGCGCCAGCAGCCCAGGGACACAGAACACCGGGGAGCTGTTTTTT. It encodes CASSPGTQNTGELFF.